These 21 T cell receptor beta chains came from one sample sequenced in a study of blood T cell repertoires in COVID-19. TCRdb keeps only in-frame clones here, not all; method: immunoSEQ multiplex PCR. The table shows some 370,000 clones, with around 87% occurring only once. The sample consisted of peripheral blood. These receptors originate from a woman aged 25-40 years with COVID-19, enrolled during active disease.

The rearrangement uses TRBV5-1 and TRBJ2-7, with 11 bases matching TRBD1. V lost 1 base, J lost 3 bases, and 6 bases stayed unmatched. Germline loops: CDR1 SGHRS, CDR2 YFSETQ. CDR3 length: 16 amino acids. CDR3 sequence reads: CASSLRSGQGGYEQYF. CDR3 DNA: TGCGCCAGCAGCTTGAGGTCGGGACAGGGGGGCTACGAGCAGTACTTC. Filled out from reference TRBV5-1 and TRBJ2-7, the complete variable domain reads KAGVTQTPRYLIKTRGQQVTLSCSPISGHRSVSWYQQTPGQGLQFLFEYFSETQRNKGNFPGRFSGRQFSNSRSEMNVSTLELGDSALYLCASSLRSGQGGYEQYFGPGTRLTVT.

This clone was recorded once. The chain employs TRBV4-2 and TRBJ2-7; 7 nucleotides match TRBD1. The germline gives CDR1 LGHNA, CDR2 YNFKEQ. Losses at the gene ends were 4 bases for V and 2 bases for J; bases not matched to a gene: 14. The CDR3 extends over 17 amino acids. The DNA of the CDR3 is TGTGCCAGCAGCCCAGGGCTAATAACAGGGGACGCCTACGAGCAGTACTTC. This translates into CASSPGLITGDAYEQYF.

This clone was counted a single time. This rearrangement joins TRBV9 to TRBJ2-1; 7 bases match TRBD2. The V gene end was trimmed by 5 bases and the J gene end by 0 bases; junction bases not matched to a gene: 2. The CDR3 has 14 amino acids. CDR1 is SGDLS and CDR2 is YYNGEE in the germline V gene. CDR3 nucleotide sequence: TGTGCCAGCAGTCGGACTAGCTCCTACAATGAGCAGTTCTTC. The encoded protein is CASSRTSSYNEQFF.

The chain couples TRBV2 to TRBJ1-1; the match to TRBD1 covers 9 bases. V lost 6 bases, J lost 8 bases, and 16 bases stayed unmatched. The CDR3 contains 16 residues. The germline V gene encodes CDR1 SNHLY and CDR2 FYNNEI. The CDR3 DNA follows: TGTGCCAGCAGCGGGGGACAGGGTGTTGCCGCCCGCGAAGCTTTCTTT. It is translated as CASSGGQGVAAREAFF.

J is TRBJ2-1 and V is TRBV4-1, with TRBD2 matching 9 bases. This CDR3 is built from 15 residues. Trimming removed 1 base from V and 5 bases from J; junction bases left unmatched: 3. The germline V gene encodes CDR1 MGHRA and CDR2 YSYEKL. DNA for the CDR3: TGCGCCAGCAGCCAAGGGGCGGGAGGGCACAATGAGCAGTTCTTC. This translates into CASSQGAGGHNEQFF.

V gene TRBV19 combines with J gene TRBJ1-1; 12 positions match TRBD1. J was trimmed by 5 bases and V by 5 bases; bases with no gene match: 6. Germline V gene sequence: CDR1 LNHDA, CDR2 SQIVND (reference sequence). This CDR3 has 15 residues. The CDR3 region is CASSQGQGAVTEAFF. CDR3 nucleotide sequence: TGTGCCAGTAGTCAGGGACAGGGGGCAGTTACTGAAGCTTTCTTT.

The rearrangement links TRBV20-1 to TRBJ2-5, with TRBD2 as a possible D gene (6 bases). This CDR3 has 10 residues. Germline CDR1 reads DFQATT; CDR2 reads SNEGSKA (reference sequence). With 5 bases removed from V and 5 bases from J, the gap between germline ends came to 6 bases. The CDR3 loop reads CSAGGETQYF. CDR3 DNA sequence: TGCAGTGCTGGGGGGGAGACCCAGTACTTC.

This chain links TRBV24-1 with TRBJ2-1; 9 nucleotides agree with TRBD1. Germline trimming cut 10 bases from V and 4 bases from J; bases unmatched to any gene: 10. The CDR3 runs 15 residues. Germline V CDR1 and CDR2: KGHDR, SFDVKD. This chain's CDR3 is CATPPRTGVYNEQFF. DNA of the CDR3: TGTGCCACGCCTCCGAGGACAGGGGTTTACAATGAGCAGTTCTTC.

The chain joins TRBV28 to TRBJ2-2; TRBD2 matches 12 bases. The J segment lost 7 bases and the V segment lost 4 bases, leaving 10 bases of the junction unmatched. CDR3 length: 17 residues. Germline assignment: CDR1 MDHEN and CDR2 SYDVKM. CDR3 sequence: CASSSPSRTSGNGELFF. CDR3 sequence (DNA): TGTGCCAGCAGTTCCCCAAGTAGGACTAGCGGGAACGGGGAGCTGTTTTTT.

The chain carries TRBV19 and TRBJ1-1; TRBD1 might be the D (5 bases). CDR1 is LNHDA and CDR2 is SQIVND in the germline V gene (reference sequence). Trimming removed 7 bases from V and 4 bases from J, with 16 bases in between. CDR3 length: 14 residues. The CDR3 coding sequence is TGTGCCAGTAACAGGAGGGGACCGAGCACTGAAGCTTTCTTT. Translating it yields CASNRRGPSTEAFF.

The J gene is TRBJ1-1, the V gene TRBV29-1; D is unclear. V was pared by 7 bases and J by 3 bases, with 15 bases between. Per the germline V gene, CDR1 is SQVTM and CDR2 is ANQGSEA. This CDR3 is 13 amino acids long. CDR3 protein: CSEPDRRDTEAFF. Written as DNA, the CDR3 is TGCAGCGAACCCGACCGTCGGGACACTGAAGCTTTCTTT.

This clone was found a few times. The rearrangement links TRBV5-1 to TRBJ2-2, with TRBD1 as a possible D gene (5 bases). V was cut by 3 bases and J by 6 bases, with 18 bases left in between. CDR1 is SGHRS, CDR2 YFSETQ, per germline. The CDR3 is 16 residues long. CDR3: CASSSTRVGAPGELFF. The CDR3 nucleotides read TGCGCCAGCAGCTCTACGAGAGTTGGGGCGCCCGGGGAGCTGTTTTTT.

This clone was recorded once. The V and J genes are TRBV7-2 and TRBJ1-3; no definite D call. The CDR3 has 16 residues. Germline V lookup: CDR1 SGHTA, CDR2 FQGNSA. The V end was cut by 2 bases, the J end by 0 bases, with 11 bases between. The DNA for the CDR3 is TGTGCCAGCAGCTTAAACGGCGCGGCCTCTGGAAACACCATATATTTT. This codes for CASSLNGAASGNTIYF.

A single count supports this clone. The gene calls are TRBV5-8 and TRBJ1-4, with TRBD1 matching over 7 bases. V shed 0 bases, J shed 5 bases, and the junction held 4 bases outside the gene matches. Germline loops: CDR1 SGHTS, CDR2 YDEGEE. CDR3 length equals 15 residues. The CDR3 loop reads CASSLEGGWNEKLFF. The CDR3, as DNA: TGTGCCAGCAGCTTGGAAGGGGGCTGGAATGAAAAACTGTTTTTT.

The V call is TRBV18, the J call TRBJ1-4; no clear D gene. V was cut by 1 base and J by 0 bases, with 9 bases left in between. CDR1 is KGHSH and CDR2 is LQKENI in the germline V gene. The CDR3 runs 16 residues. CDR3 in DNA: TGTGCCAGCTCACCACTGTCACTTGCAACTAATGAAAAACTGTTTTTT. Translated, it gives CASSPLSLATNEKLFF.

The rearrangement links TRBV18 to TRBJ2-5; D is unresolved. CDR1 and CDR2 (germline): KGHSH, LQKENI. V was shortened by 6 bases and J by 4 bases, with 18 bases between the two germline ends. The CDR3 sequence is 15 residues long. CDR3 protein: CASSSEAVSRETQYF. The CDR3 DNA sequence: TGTGCCAGCTCGTCAGAGGCAGTGAGCAGAGAGACCCAGTACTTC.

The gene calls are TRBV10-3 and TRBJ2-7; 7 bases match TRBD1. CDR1 ENHRY and CDR2 SYGVKD come from the germline V gene. This CDR3 has 15 amino acids. The J segment lost 0 bases and the V segment lost 4 bases, leaving 6 bases of the junction unmatched. CDR3 protein: CAISVGQVGSYEQYF. The CDR3 DNA reads TGTGCCATCAGTGTAGGACAGGTCGGCTCCTACGAGCAGTACTTC.

V gene TRBV10-1 combines with J gene TRBJ2-1, with D perhaps matching TRBD1 (6 bases). Trimming pared 5 bases from V and 4 bases from J, leaving 9 bases between. CDR3 size: 13 residues. Looked up from germline, CDR1 is WNHNN and CDR2 is SYGVQD (reference sequence). The CDR3 here is CASSKQGYNEQFF. Written as DNA, the CDR3 is TGCGCCAGCAGTAAACAGGGTTACAATGAGCAGTTCTTC.

The J gene is TRBJ2-1, the V gene TRBV10-3; possibly TRBD2 for D (6 bases). Germline V lookup: CDR1 ENHRY, CDR2 SYGVKD. CDR3 length equals 17 residues. Trimming cost V 2 bases and J 1 base, with 15 bases left between them. CDR3 sequence: CAISELAREASYNEQFF. The CDR3 DNA reads TGTGCCATCAGTGAGCTCGCCAGGGAGGCATCCTACAATGAGCAGTTCTTC.

CDR3 in amino acids: CAWSVKTSGQKETQYF. The CDR3 bases are TGTGCCTGGAGTGTAAAGACTAGCGGCCAGAAAGAGACCCAGTACTTC. This rearrangement joins TRBV30 to TRBJ2-5; 9 bases align to TRBD2. The V gene end was trimmed by 0 bases and the J gene end by 3 bases; junction bases not matched to a gene: 8. CDR3 length equals 16 residues. CDR1 and CDR2 from the germline V gene are GTSNPN and SVGIG (reference sequence).

The V call is TRBV20-1, the J call TRBJ2-2; 9 bases agree with TRBD2. CDR1 and CDR2 from the germline V gene are DFQATT and SNEGSKA (reference sequence). The CDR3 length is 15 residues. V lost 3 bases, J lost 6 bases, and 8 bases stayed unmatched. In nucleotides, the CDR3 is TGCAGTGCTAGTGGAGCGGGAGGACGGGCCGGGGAGCTGTTTTTT. Its translation is CSASGAGGRAGELFF.